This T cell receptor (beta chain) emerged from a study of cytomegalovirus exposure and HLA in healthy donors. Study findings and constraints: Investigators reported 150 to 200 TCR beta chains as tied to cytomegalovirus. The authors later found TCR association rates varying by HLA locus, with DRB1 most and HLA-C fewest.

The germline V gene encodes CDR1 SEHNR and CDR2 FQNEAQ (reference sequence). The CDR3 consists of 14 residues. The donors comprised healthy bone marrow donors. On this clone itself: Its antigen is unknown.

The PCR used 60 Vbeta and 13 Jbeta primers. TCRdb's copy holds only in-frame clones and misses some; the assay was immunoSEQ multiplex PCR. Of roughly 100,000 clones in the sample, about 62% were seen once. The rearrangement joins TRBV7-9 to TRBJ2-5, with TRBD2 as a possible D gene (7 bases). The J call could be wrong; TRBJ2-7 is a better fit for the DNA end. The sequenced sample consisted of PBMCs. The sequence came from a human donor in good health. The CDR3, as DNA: TGTGCCAGCACCCCCGGGGGAGGGGGGCACGAGCAGTACTTC. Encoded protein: CASTPGGGGHEQYF.